The rows below give T cell receptor beta chains drawn from one sample of a study of blood T cells in healthy people across ages. One entry per CDR3 protein results from TCRdb running MiXCR on the 5' RACE reads. The data contain around 1.7 million distinct CDR3 sequences, over 25% of them singletons. The sequenced sample consisted of blood. The receptors were sampled from a woman under 40 in good health. The CDR3 runs from the conserved cysteine through the conserved F or W. D genes are given only for firm matches. Clone size is given for some rows only: seen once, a few or many times, or a class if the clone is expanded.

j_call,v_call,clone_size,d_call,cdr3_aa,cdr3_nt
TRBJ2-3,TRBV14,few,-,CASSPKPYTDTQYF,TGTGCCAGCAGCCCGAAACCCTACACCGATACGCAGTATTTT
TRBJ2-7,TRBV5-1,many,TRBD1,CASSGDRLYEQYF,TGCGCCAGCAGCGGGGACAGGCTCTACGAGCAGTACTTC
TRBJ1-5,TRBV5-1,once,-,CASSLRRGYGNQPQHF,TGCGCCAGCAGCTTGAGGAGGGGCTATGGCAATCAGCCCCAGCATTTT
TRBJ2-5,TRBV11-2,-,TRBD2,CASSFLADQETRYF,TGTGCCAGCAGCTTCCTAGCGGACCAAGAGACCCGGTACTTC
TRBJ2-7,TRBV19,-,-,CASSIDLGAARQYF,TGTGCCAGTAGTATAGATCTTGGCGCGGCAAGGCAGTACTTC
TRBJ1-1,TRBV10-3,few,-,CAISESGGTEAFF,TGTGCCATCAGTGAGTCTGGGGGCACTGAAGCTTTCTTT
TRBJ2-3,TRBV10-3,few,TRBD2,CAINTPSGGATDTQYF,TGTGCCATCAATACTCCCAGCGGGGGGGCAACTGATACGCAGTATTTT
TRBJ2-5,TRBV10-3,many,TRBD2,CAISFGTSGSGETQYF,TGTGCCATCAGCTTCGGGACTAGCGGGAGTGGGGAGACCCAGTACTTC
TRBJ2-1,TRBV18,few,TRBD1,CSSSPLGQGAYNEQFF,TGTTCCAGCTCACCCCTAGGTCAGGGGGCTTACAATGAGCAGTTCTTC
TRBJ2-1,TRBV5-1,few,-,CASSLAILSYNEQFF,TGCGCCAGCAGCTTGGCCATTCTCTCCTACAATGAGCAGTTCTTC
TRBJ2-1,TRBV20-1,few,TRBD2,CSASNSGGAYNEQFF,TGCAGTGCATCGAATAGCGGGGGGGCCTACAATGAGCAGTTCTTC
TRBJ2-7,TRBV29-1,many,-,CSVGGGEQYF,TGCAGCGTTGGGGGCGGCGAGCAGTACTTC
TRBJ2-1,TRBV9,-,TRBD2,CASSVQREFFYEQFF,TGTGCCAGCAGCGTCCAGCGGGAGTTTTTCTATGAGCAGTTCTTC
TRBJ2-7,TRBV29-1,many,-,CSGGAGALRSSYEQYF,TGCAGCGGTGGAGCCGGGGCCCTTCGCAGCTCCTACGAGCAGTACTTC
TRBJ2-7,TRBV5-1,-,-,CASSPIGSLIEQYF,TGCGCCAGCAGCCCTATAGGGAGCCTCATCGAGCAGTACTTC
TRBJ1-1,TRBV3-1,-,TRBD1,CASSPRDRKNTEAFF,TGTGCCAGCAGCCCCCGGGACAGAAAGAACACTGAAGCTTTCTTT
TRBJ2-1,TRBV12-3/TRBV12-4,few,-,CTSSLLALDNEQFF,TGTACCAGCAGTTTATTAGCTCTAGACAATGAGCAGTTCTTC
TRBJ2-7,TRBV20-1,-,TRBD2,CSADSGSTSCEQYF,TGCAGTGCTGATAGCGGGAGCACCTCCTGCGAGCAGTACTTC
TRBJ1-4,TRBV7-2,few,-,CASSLGHGEKLFF,TGTGCCAGCAGCTTAGGTCACGGTGAAAAACTGTTTTTT
TRBJ2-2,TRBV7-3,-,-,CASSWGSGLASGELFF,TGTGCCAGCTCGTGGGGGAGCGGCCTGGCCTCCGGGGAGCTGTTTTTT
TRBJ1-2,TRBV20-1,-,-,CSARLGSSGGYTF,TGCAGTGCTAGATTAGGATCCTCGGGTGGCTACACCTTC
TRBJ2-7,TRBV29-1,many,TRBD1,CSAGQGNEQYF,TGCAGCGCGGGACAGGGGAACGAGCAGTACTTC
TRBJ2-7,TRBV12-3/TRBV12-4,few,-,CASSLRRVPYEQYF,TGTGCCAGCAGTTTACGGAGGGTTCCCTACGAGCAGTACTTC
TRBJ2-3,TRBV12-3/TRBV12-4,many,-,CASSPRADTQYF,TGCGCCAGCAGCCCCCGAGCAGATACGCAGTATTTT
TRBJ2-5,TRBV21-1,many,-,CASRPYGRGRSETQYF,TGTGCCAGCAGACCATACGGGAGGGGGCGCAGCGAGACCCAGTACTTC
TRBJ2-7,TRBV20-1,-,TRBD2,CSAKLAGVYEQYF,TGCAGTGCCAAACTAGCGGGGGTTTACGAGCAGTACTTC
TRBJ2-5,TRBV20-1,-,TRBD2,CSAQTSGTGLGTQYF,TGCAGTGCTCAGACTAGCGGGACTGGGCTGGGGACCCAGTACTTC
TRBJ2-1,TRBV11-2,-,TRBD2,CASSLVAGEGNEQFF,TGTGCCAGCAGCTTAGTGGCGGGAGAGGGGAATGAGCAGTTCTTC
TRBJ1-6,TRBV15,-,TRBD1,CATSRDPTGSSFHF,TGTGCCACCAGCAGAGATCCGACAGGGTCAAGCTTCCACTTT
TRBJ2-5,TRBV6-1,few,TRBD1,CASRGTGTETQYF,TGTGCCAGCAGAGGGACAGGGACGGAGACCCAGTACTTC
TRBJ2-1,TRBV2,few,-,CASKAGATYNEQFF,TGTGCCAGCAAGGCGGGGGCTACCTACAATGAGCAGTTCTTC
TRBJ2-2,TRBV29-1,-,-,CSVGGPREAGEPFF,TGCAGCGTGGGGGGACCTCGAGAGGCCGGGGAGCCGTTTTTT
TRBJ1-1,TRBV5-1,many,-,CASSQEVRDTEAFF,TGCGCCAGCAGCCAGGAGGTGAGGGACACTGAAGCTTTCTTT
TRBJ1-2,TRBV7-2,-,-,CASSLRGYSSNYGYTF,TGTGCCAGCAGTCTTAGAGGATACAGCTCTAACTATGGCTACACCTTC
TRBJ2-1,TRBV2,-,-,CASIPVPGNNEQFF,TGTGCCAGCATACCGGTACCGGGAAACAATGAGCAGTTCTTC
TRBJ2-3,TRBV14,-,TRBD2,CASSQRPRTSGRMSDTQYF,TGTGCCAGCAGCCAACGGCCCCGGACTAGCGGGCGGATGTCGGATACGCAGTATTTT
TRBJ2-1,TRBV6-5,many,-,CASSPNYNEQFF,TGTGCCAGCAGTCCTAATTACAATGAGCAGTTCTTC